A single sample is the source of the 21 T cell receptor beta chains below, sequenced in a study of Ad26.COV2.S vaccination and SARS-CoV-2 variants. The treatment denotes: 15 to 20 received Ad26.COV2.S at low or high dose, single or two shots; 5 received placebo; per-sample allocation not given. Sampling took place 63 days after the first vaccine or placebo injection. Only in-frame clones appear in the TCRdb table, and some are missing; sequencing was by immunoSEQ multiplex PCR. The sample records 200,000 to 250,000 clones, approximately 87% being singletons. The sample consisted of peripheral blood, taken in a trial of Ad26.COV2.S vaccine versus placebo. Receptors were obtained from a person between 18 and 60 years old who received the Ad26.COV2.S COVID-19 vaccine or a placebo.

The rearrangement uses TRBV28 and TRBJ2-7, with D perhaps matching TRBD2 (5 bases). This CDR3 spans 12 amino acids. CDR1 is MDHEN, CDR2 SYDVKM, per germline. Trimming shortened V by 6 bases and J by 6 bases, and 12 bases separated the two germline ends. The CDR3 region has the DNA TGTGCCAGCAGGGAGGCAGTCCGCGAGCAGTACTTC. It codes for CASREAVREQYF.

The rearrangement uses TRBV7-8 and TRBJ2-7; unclear D gene. Germline CDR1 is SGHVS and CDR2 is FQNEAQ. This CDR3 contains 13 residues. V shed 4 bases and J shed 0 bases, with 7 bases lying between them. CDR3 coding DNA: TGTGCCAGCAGCTCGAGACTCTCCTACGAGCAGTACTTC. Protein: CASSSRLSYEQYF.

V gene TRBV6-6 combines with J gene TRBJ2-1, with 7 bases identical to TRBD1. Germline V gives CDR1 MNHNY, CDR2 SVGAGI (reference sequence). Trimming cost V 0 bases and J 6 bases; bases outside gene matches: 5. The CDR3 sequence is 15 residues long. The CDR3 region has the DNA TGTGCCAGCAGTTACTCGAGACAGGGCCGCAATGAGCAGTTCTTC. Translated, it gives CASSYSRQGRNEQFF.

This chain uses TRBV28 with TRBJ2-5; either TRBD1 or TRBD2 may fit D (6 bases each). This CDR3 region has 14 residues. CDR1 MDHEN and CDR2 SYDVKM come from the germline V gene. V gave up 5 bases and J gave up 9 bases, with 19 bases separating them. CDR3 nucleotides: TGTGCCAGCAGTCCTCTTGGGGGGCTGGAGGCCCAGTACTTC. Translation gives CASSPLGGLEAQYF.

This clone was counted a few times. The chain carries TRBV5-3 and TRBJ1-6; no definite D call. TRBV5-3 is given ORF status, its function remaining uncertain. V lost 1 base and J 10 bases, leaving 9 bases between the germline ends. The CDR3 is 13 amino acids. Here the CDR3 reads CARSLLPSSPLHF. In nucleotides, the CDR3 is TGTGCCAGAAGCTTGCTCCCCTCCTCACCCCTCCACTTT.

The CDR3 here is CASSIEIRQGLGWETQYF. CDR3 bases: TGTGCCAGTAGTATAGAAATCCGACAGGGGCTGGGCTGGGAGACCCAGTACTTC. This chain uses TRBV19 with TRBJ2-5, with 8 bases matching TRBD1. CDR3 length equals 18 residues. Germline trimming cut 0 bases from V and 5 bases from J; bases unmatched to any gene: 14. Germline lookup yields CDR1 LNHDA and CDR2 SQIVND (reference sequence). The entire variable domain, with the rest obtained from reference TRBV19 and TRBJ2-5, is as follows: DGGITQSPKYLFRKEGQNVTLSCEQNLNHDAMYWYRQDPGQGLRLIYYSQIVNDFQKGDIAEGYSVSREKKESFPLTVTSAQKNPTAFYLCASSIEIRQGLGWETQYFGPGTRLLVL.

As to this clone: The identical CDR3 is also encoded by other nucleotide sequences in the sample. V is TRBV5-4 and J is TRBJ1-1, with no clear D. CDR3 length: 13 amino acids. Germline CDR1 reads SGHNT; CDR2 reads YYREEE (reference sequence). The V end lost 0 bases, the J end lost 8 bases, and 11 bases lay between the germline ends. CDR3 nucleotide sequence: TGTGCCAGCAGCTTGGCCGTAATGACAGAAGCTTTCTTT. Its protein product is CASSLAVMTEAFF.

The chain combines TRBV5-1 with TRBJ1-1; D not certain. Germline CDR1 SGHRS, CDR2 YFSETQ. V gave up 4 bases and J gave up 0 bases, with 10 bases separating them. The CDR3 spans 14 residues. DNA of the CDR3: TGCGCCAGCAGCCAGGCGACTGTGAACACTGAAGCTTTCTTT. It yields the protein CASSQATVNTEAFF.

The V gene is TRBV9, the J gene TRBJ1-4, with D perhaps matching TRBD1 (6 bases). Germline V lookup: CDR1 SGDLS, CDR2 YYNGEE. This CDR3 is built from 16 residues. The germline V and J ends were trimmed by 0 bases and 7 bases, with 16 bases remaining between them. CDR3 in DNA: TGTGCCAGCAGCGTAGGGGGGCGCCTAGGCGGTGAAAAACTGTTTTTT. Its protein is CASSVGGRLGGEKLFF.

This chain's CDR3 is CASSPTGTRNVNEQFF. The CDR3 DNA reads TGTGCCAGCAGTCCGACCGGGACACGTAATGTCAATGAGCAGTTCTTC. The chain employs TRBV28 and TRBJ2-1, with a tentative D call TRBD1 (6 bases). The V gene lost 5 bases and the J gene lost 6 bases, with 20 bases spanning the gap. CDR3 length equals 16 residues. Germline CDR1 and CDR2: MDHEN and SYDVKM.

The CDR3 is CASSLDIGGQEQYF. The CDR3 coding sequence is TGTGCCAGCAGCTTAGACATTGGTGGACAGGAGCAGTACTTC. The V gene is TRBV11-2, the J gene TRBJ2-7; TRBD1 is a possible D gene (6 bases). Germline values: CDR1 SGHAT, CDR2 FQNNGV. V lost 0 bases and J 7 bases, leaving 13 bases between the germline ends. CDR3 length: 14 amino acids. Full variable domain (missing parts from reference TRBV11-2 and TRBJ2-7): EAGVAQSPRYKIIEKRQSVAFWCNPISGHATLYWYQQILGQGPKLLIQFQNNGVVDDSQLPKDRFSAERLKGVDSTLKIQPAKLEDSAVYLCASSLDIGGQEQYFGPGTRLTVT.

The V gene is TRBV5-6, the J gene TRBJ2-5, with TRBD2 identical over 8 bases. The J segment lost 2 bases and the V segment lost 0 bases, leaving 6 bases of the junction unmatched. Looked up from germline, CDR1 is SGHDT and CDR2 is YYEEEE. There are 16 residues in the CDR3. The CDR3 coding sequence is TGTGCCAGCAGCTTGGCCAAGCGGGGGCGTCAAGAGACCCAGTACTTC. It yields the protein CASSLAKRGRQETQYF.

This rearrangement joins TRBV27 to TRBJ2-7, with D unresolved. V was trimmed by 3 bases and J by 0 bases, leaving 9 bases between them. The germline gives CDR1 MNHEY, CDR2 SMNVEV (reference sequence). The CDR3 runs 14 residues. For the CDR3, the DNA is TGTGCCAGCAGTTTGGGCACTTTCTCCTACGAGCAGTACTTC. Its translation: CASSLGTFSYEQYF.

The chain joins TRBV19 to TRBJ2-5; TRBD1 is a possible D gene (5 bases). The CDR3 length is 13 residues. The V and J ends lost 3 bases and 5 bases respectively, with 10 bases between them. CDR1 is LNHDA, CDR2 SQIVND, per germline (reference sequence). CDR3 in DNA: TGTGCCAGTAGTATTAGGGGCGGTGAGACCCAGTACTTC. As protein: CASSIRGGETQYF.

This chain joins TRBV9 and TRBJ2-3; 10 bases fit TRBD1. Germline V gene data show CDR1 as SGDLS and CDR2 as YYNGEE. V lost 3 bases to trimming and J lost 2 bases; unmatched junction nucleotides: 3. The CDR3 length is 15 residues. DNA of the CDR3: TGTGCCAGCAGCGGGACAGGGGGGGCCACAGATACGCAGTATTTT. Translated: CASSGTGGATDTQYF. Filled out from reference TRBV9 and TRBJ2-3, the complete variable domain reads DSGVTQTPKHLITATGQRVTLRCSPRSGDLSVYWYQQSLDQGLQFLIQYYNGEERAKGNILERFSAQQFPDLHSELNLSSLELGDSALYFCASSGTGGATDTQYFGPGTRLTVL.

The CDR3 sequence: CATKRGPNTGELFF. The CDR3 coding sequence is TGTGCCACCAAGCGGGGGCCGAACACCGGGGAGCTGTTTTTT. J is TRBJ2-2 and V is TRBV10-3, with 8 bases identical to TRBD2. The CDR3 has 14 amino acids. The germline V gene encodes CDR1 ENHRY and CDR2 SYGVKD. With 10 bases clipped from V and 0 bases from J, the junction kept 4 bases outside the gene matches.

J is TRBJ2-7 and V is TRBV28; D unresolved. The CDR3 sequence is 13 residues long. V shed 2 bases and J shed 9 bases, with 14 bases lying between them. Germline V gene lookup returns CDR1 MDHEN and CDR2 SYDVKM. The CDR3 nucleotides read TGTGCCAGCAGTTTAGGGCCCCTCTATGGGCAGTACTTC. Translating gives CASSLGPLYGQYF.

V is TRBV29-1 and J is TRBJ2-6, with D possibly matching TRBD1 (6 bases). The CDR3 is 16 residues long. The germline gives CDR1 SQVTM, CDR2 ANQGSEA. Trimming removed 4 bases at V and 1 base at J, with 14 bases between. The CDR3 region has the DNA TGCAGCGTTGCGTGGACAGCTAAATCTGGGGCCAACGTCCTGACTTTC. Residues: CSVAWTAKSGANVLTF.

The V gene is TRBV28, the J gene TRBJ1-5; D is uncertain. The CDR3 loop spans 13 amino acids. CDR1 and CDR2 from the germline V gene are MDHEN and SYDVKM. V lost 2 bases and J lost 0, with 2 bases in between. The CDR3 protein is CASSLPSNQPQHF. For the CDR3, the DNA is TGTGCCAGCAGTTTACCTAGCAATCAGCCCCAGCATTTT.

In the case of this clone: Germline and junction disagree at one end, which may indicate a read error. The chain links TRBV6-5 to TRBJ2-7; perhaps TRBD1 as D (8 bases). The CDR3 is 11 residues long. Per the germline V gene, CDR1 is MNHEY and CDR2 is SVGAGI. CDR3 loop: CASWTGRGLDF. CDR3 bases: TGTGCCAGCTGGACAGGGAGGGGTTTGGACTTC.

CDR3 nucleotide sequence: TGTGCCAGCAGCCCCCGTCAAGAAGATACGCAGTATTTT. Its protein product is CASSPRQEDTQYF. The V gene is TRBV3-1 (or the pseudogene TRBV3-2), the J gene TRBJ2-3; no definite D call. The CDR3 covers 13 residues. Per the germline V gene, CDR1 is LGHDT and CDR2 is YNNKEL (reference sequence). Between the trimmed V and J ends, which lost 4 bases and 5 bases, there was a span of 10 bases.